This TCR beta chain was identified during a study of T cells in Graves' hyperthyroidism and ophthalmopathy. Template material for amplifying TCR beta CDR3 regions consisted of RNA transcripts. A first-round RT-PCR of the TCR CDR3 used the HTBI primer set. TCRdb itself ran the multiplex PCR reads through MiXCR, one entry per CDR3 protein. Of about 350,000 distinct CDR3 sequences listed, over 12% are singletons. V lost 0 bases and J 5 bases, leaving 13 bases between the germline ends. CDR3 length: 15 residues. The germline gives CDR1 MNHNS, CDR2 SASEGT. This clonotype appeared many times. This receptor was identified in a woman aged 55-70 years with Graves' ophthalmopathy. The chain has TRBV6-1 and TRBJ2-5; D is unresolved. The sequencing sample was made of blood. The CDR3 region is CASSEAPGFGETQYF. Written as DNA, the CDR3 is TGTGCCAGCAGTGAAGCTCCCGGGTTCGGGGAGACCCAGTACTTC.